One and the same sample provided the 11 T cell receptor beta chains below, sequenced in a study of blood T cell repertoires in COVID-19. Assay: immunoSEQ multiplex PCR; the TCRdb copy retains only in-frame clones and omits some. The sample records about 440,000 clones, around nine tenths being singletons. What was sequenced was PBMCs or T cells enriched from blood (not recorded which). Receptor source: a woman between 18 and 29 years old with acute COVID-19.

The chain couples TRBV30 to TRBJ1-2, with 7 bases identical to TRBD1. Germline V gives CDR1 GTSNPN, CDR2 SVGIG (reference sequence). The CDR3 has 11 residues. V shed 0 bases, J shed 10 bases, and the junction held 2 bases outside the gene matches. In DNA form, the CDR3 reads TGTGCCTGGAGTGTAACAGGGGTCTACACCTTC. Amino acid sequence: CAWSVTGVYTF. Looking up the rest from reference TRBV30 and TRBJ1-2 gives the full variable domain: SQTIHQWPATLVQPVGSPLSLECTVEGTSNPNLYWYRQAAGRGLQLLFYSVGIGQISSEVPQNLSASRPQDRQFILSSKKLLLSDSGFYLCAWSVTGVYTFGSGTRLTVV.

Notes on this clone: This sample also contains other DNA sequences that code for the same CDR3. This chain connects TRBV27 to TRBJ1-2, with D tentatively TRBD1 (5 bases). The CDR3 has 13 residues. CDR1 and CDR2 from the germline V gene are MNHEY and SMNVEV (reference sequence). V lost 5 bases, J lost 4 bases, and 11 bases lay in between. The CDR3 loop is CASSPGTGYGYTF. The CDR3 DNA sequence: TGTGCCAGCAGTCCCGGGACTGGCTATGGCTACACCTTC.

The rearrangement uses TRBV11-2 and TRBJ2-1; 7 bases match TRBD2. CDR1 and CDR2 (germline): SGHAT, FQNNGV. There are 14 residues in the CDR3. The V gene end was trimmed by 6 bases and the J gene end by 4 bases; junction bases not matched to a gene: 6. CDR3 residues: CASSPGLVYNEQFF. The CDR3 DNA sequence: TGTGCCAGCAGTCCCGGACTAGTATACAATGAGCAGTTCTTC.

CDR3: CASSLGQGASAARFF. DNA for the CDR3: TGCGCCAGCAGCTTGGGACAGGGGGCTTCAGCGGCCCGGTTCTTC. The V gene is TRBV5-1, the J gene TRBJ2-1; TRBD1 matches at 10 bases. The CDR3 runs to 15 residues. With 0 bases clipped from V and 15 bases from J, the junction kept 12 bases outside the gene matches. Germline assignment: CDR1 SGHRS and CDR2 YFSETQ. Full variable domain (remainder filled in from reference TRBV5-1 and TRBJ2-1): KAGVTQTPRYLIKTRGQQVTLSCSPISGHRSVSWYQQTPGQGLQFLFEYFSETQRNKGNFPGRFSGRQFSNSRSEMNVSTLELGDSALYLCASSLGQGASAARFFGPGTRLTVL.

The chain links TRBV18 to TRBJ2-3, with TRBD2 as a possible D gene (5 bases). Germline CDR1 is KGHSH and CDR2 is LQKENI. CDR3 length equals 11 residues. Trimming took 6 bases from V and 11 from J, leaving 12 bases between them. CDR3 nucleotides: TGTGCCAGCTCGACGGACCGGGGGCAGTATTTT. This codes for CASSTDRGQYF.

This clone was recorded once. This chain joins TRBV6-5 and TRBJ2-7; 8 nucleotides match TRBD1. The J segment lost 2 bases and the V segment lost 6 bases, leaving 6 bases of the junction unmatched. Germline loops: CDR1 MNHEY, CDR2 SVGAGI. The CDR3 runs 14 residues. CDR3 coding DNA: TGTGCCAGCAGCCAGACAGGGGTAGCCTACGAGCAGTACTTC. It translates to CASSQTGVAYEQYF.

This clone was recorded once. This chain's CDR3 is CASSMGQGNSPLHF. The CDR3 bases are TGTGCCAGCAGCATGGGACAAGGCAATTCACCCCTCCACTTT. This chain links TRBV7-9 with TRBJ1-6, with a possible D match to TRBD1 (6 bases). Deletions cut 5 bases from V and 7 bases from J, with 12 bases between. Germline values: CDR1 SEHNR, CDR2 FQNEAQ (reference sequence). There are 14 residues in the CDR3.

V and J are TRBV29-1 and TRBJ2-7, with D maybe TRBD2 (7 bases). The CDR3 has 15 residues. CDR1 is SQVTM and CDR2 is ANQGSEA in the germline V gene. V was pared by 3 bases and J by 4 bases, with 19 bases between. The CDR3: CSVEGGARSGYEQYF. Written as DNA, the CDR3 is TGCAGCGTTGAGGGGGGGGCTAGATCTGGGTACGAGCAGTACTTC.

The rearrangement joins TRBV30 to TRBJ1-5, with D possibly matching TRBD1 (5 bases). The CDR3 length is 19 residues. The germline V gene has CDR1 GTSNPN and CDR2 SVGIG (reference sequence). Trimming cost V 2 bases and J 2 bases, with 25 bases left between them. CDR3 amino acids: CAWSIPTPIRGGGNQPQHF. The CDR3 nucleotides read TGTGCCTGGAGTATACCCACTCCCATCCGCGGGGGGGGCAATCAGCCCCAGCATTTT.

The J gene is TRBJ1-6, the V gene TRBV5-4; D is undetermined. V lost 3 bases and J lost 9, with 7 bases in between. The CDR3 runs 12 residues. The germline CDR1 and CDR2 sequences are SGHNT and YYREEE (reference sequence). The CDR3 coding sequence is TGTGCCAGCAGCTCGACGGGTTCACCCCTCCACTTT. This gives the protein CASSSTGSPLHF.

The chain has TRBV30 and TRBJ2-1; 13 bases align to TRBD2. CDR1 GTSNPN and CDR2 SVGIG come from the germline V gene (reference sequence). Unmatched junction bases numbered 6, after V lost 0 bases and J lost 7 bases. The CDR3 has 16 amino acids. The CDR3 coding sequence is TGTGCCTGGAGTGTGTCGGGACTAGCGGGAATTAATGAGCAGTTCTTC. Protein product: CAWSVSGLAGINEQFF.